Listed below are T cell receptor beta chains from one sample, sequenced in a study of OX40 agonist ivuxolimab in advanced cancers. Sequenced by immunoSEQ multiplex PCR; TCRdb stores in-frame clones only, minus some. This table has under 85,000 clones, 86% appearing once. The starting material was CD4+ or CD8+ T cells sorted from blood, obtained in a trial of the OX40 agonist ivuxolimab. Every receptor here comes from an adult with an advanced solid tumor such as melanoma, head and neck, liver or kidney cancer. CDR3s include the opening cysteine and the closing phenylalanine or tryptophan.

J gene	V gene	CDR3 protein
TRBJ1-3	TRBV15	CATSASRVSGNTIYF
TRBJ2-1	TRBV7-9	CASSFRGQGNEQFF
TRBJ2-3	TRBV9	CASGPPASVSDTQYF
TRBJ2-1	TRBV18	CASSPRWSASGSLPLRDEQFF
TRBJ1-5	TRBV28	CAVGGHSNQPQHF
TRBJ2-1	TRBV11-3	CASSQEAGGPSNEQFF
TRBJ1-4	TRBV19	CASRGQGGSEKLFF
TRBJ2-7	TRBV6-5	CASRDRGYEQYF
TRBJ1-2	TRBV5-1	CASKRGWEANYGYTF
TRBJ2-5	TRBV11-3	CASSLGRGPQETQYF
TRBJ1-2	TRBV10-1	CASRPRIQGGYGYTF
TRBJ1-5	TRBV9	CASSVGQGTGQPQHF
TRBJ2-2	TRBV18	CASSFRGQNTGELFF
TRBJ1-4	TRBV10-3	CATFGEKLFF
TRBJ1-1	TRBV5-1	CASSFRPSTEAFF
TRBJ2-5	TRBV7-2	CASSLGSVRGGGETQYF
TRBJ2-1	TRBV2	CATSRFNEQFF
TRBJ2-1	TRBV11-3	CASSLWGAPNEQFF
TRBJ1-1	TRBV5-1	CASSFGDNTEAFF
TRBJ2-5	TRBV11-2	CASSLGRLGETQYF
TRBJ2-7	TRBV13	CASSSPLRAHGEQYF
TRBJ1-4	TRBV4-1	CASRPESLVEKLFF
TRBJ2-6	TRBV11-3	CASSLSWGSIANVLTF
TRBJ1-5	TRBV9	CASSGTGRSDQPQHF
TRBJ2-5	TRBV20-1	CGGDKQETQYF
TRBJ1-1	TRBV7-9	CASSLGGSSEAFF
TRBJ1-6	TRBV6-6	CASSYSPNSPLHF
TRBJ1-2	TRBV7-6	CASSLDTNYGYTF
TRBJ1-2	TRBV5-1	CASSMEGNYGYTF
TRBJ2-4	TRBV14	CASSQVGEGNIQYF
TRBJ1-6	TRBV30	CAWSRTVENSPLHF
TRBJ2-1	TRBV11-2	CASSLGGGKHNEQFF
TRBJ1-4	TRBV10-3	CATRDWRGNEKLFF
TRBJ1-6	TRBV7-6	CASSLAGGESPLHF
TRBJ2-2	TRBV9	CASSVEPRNTGELFF
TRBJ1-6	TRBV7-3	CASSLGGLGNSPLHF
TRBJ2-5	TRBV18	CASSPALGRGGETQYF
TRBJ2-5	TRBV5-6	CASSRIQETQYF
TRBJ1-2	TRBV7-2	CASSLAGRQGRYGYTF
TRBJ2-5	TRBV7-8	CASSRETGVEETQYF
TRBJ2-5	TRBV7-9	CASSSPWGQEETQYF
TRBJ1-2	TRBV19	CASSIVWGNGYTF
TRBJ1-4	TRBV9	CASSVGQWATNEKLFF
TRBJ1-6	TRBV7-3	CASSLGGSDSPLHF